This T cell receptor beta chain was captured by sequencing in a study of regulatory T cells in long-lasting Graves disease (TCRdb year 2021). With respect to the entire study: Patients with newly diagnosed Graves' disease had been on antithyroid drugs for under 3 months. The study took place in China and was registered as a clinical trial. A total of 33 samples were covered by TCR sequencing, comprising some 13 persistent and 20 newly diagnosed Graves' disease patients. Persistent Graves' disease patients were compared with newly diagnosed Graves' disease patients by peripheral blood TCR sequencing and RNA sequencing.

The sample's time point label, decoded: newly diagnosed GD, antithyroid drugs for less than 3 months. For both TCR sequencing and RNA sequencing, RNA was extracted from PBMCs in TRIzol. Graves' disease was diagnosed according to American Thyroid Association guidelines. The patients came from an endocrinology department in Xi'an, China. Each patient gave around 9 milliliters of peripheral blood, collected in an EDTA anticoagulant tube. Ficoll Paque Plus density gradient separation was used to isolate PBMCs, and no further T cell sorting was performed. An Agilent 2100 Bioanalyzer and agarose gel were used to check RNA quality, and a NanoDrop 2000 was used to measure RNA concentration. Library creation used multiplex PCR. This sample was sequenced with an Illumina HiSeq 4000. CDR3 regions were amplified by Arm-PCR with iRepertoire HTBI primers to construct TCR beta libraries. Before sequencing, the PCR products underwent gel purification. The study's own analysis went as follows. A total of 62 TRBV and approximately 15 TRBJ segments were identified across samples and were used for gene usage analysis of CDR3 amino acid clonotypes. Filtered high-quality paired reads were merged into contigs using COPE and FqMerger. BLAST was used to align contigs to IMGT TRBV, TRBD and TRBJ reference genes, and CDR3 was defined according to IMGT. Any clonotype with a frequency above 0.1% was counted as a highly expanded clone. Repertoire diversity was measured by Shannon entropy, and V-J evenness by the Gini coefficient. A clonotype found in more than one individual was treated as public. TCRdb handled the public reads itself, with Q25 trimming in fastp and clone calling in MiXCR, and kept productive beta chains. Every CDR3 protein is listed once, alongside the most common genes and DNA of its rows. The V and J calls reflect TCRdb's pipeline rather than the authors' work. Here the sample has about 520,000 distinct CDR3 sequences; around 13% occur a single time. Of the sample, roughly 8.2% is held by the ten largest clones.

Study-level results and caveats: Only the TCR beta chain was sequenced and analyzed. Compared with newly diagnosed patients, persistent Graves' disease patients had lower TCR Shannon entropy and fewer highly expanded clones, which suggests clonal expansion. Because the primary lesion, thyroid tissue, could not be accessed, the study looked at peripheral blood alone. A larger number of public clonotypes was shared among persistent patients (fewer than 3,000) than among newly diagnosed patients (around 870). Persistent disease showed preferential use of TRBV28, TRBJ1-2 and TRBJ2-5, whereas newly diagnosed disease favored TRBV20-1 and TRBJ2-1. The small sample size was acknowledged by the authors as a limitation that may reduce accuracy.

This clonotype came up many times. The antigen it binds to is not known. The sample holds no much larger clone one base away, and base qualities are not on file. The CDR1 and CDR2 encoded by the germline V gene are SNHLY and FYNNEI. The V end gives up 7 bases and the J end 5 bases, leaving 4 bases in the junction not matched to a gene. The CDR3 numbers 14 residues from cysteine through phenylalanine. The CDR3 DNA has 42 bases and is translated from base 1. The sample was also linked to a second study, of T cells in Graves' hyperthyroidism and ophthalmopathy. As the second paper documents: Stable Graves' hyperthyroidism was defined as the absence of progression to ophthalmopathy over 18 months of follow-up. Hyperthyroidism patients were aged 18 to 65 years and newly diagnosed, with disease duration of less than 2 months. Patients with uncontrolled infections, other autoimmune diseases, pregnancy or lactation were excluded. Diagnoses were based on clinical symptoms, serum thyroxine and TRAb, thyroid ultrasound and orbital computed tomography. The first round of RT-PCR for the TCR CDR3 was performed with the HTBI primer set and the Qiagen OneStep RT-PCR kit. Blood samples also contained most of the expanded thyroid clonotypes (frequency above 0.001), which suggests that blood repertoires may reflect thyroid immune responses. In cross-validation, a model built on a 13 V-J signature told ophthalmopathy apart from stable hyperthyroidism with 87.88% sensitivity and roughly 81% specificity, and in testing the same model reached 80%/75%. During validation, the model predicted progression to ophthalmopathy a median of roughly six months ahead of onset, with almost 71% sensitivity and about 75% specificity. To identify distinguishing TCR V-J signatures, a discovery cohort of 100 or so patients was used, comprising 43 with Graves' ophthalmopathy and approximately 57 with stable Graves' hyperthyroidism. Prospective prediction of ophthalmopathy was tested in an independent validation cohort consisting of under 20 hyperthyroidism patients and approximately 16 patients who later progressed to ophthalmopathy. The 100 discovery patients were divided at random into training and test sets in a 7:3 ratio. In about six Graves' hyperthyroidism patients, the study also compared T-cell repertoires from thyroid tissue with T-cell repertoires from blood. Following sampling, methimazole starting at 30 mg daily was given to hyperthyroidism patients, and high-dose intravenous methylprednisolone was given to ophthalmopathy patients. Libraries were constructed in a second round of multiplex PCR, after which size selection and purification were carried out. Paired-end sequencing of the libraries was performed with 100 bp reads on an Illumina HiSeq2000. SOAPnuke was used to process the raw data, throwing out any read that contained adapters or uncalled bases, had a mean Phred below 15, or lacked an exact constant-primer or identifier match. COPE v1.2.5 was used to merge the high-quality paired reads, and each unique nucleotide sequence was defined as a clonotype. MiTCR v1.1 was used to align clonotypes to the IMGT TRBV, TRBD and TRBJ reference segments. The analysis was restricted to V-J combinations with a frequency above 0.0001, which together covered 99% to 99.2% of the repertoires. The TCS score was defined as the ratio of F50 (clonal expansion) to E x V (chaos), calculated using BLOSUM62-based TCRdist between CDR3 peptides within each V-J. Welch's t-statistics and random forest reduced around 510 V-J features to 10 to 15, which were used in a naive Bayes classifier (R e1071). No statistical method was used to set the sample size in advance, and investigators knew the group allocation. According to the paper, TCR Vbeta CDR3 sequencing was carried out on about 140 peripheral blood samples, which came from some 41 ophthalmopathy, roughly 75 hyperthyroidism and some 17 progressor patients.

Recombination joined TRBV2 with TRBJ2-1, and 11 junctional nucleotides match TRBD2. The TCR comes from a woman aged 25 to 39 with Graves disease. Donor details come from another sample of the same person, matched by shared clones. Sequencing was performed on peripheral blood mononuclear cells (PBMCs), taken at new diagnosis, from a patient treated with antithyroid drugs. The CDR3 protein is CASKKLAGDNEQFF. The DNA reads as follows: TGTGCCAGCAAGAAACTAGCGGGAGACAATGAGCAGTTCTTC. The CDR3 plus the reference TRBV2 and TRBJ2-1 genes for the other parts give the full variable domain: EPEVTQTPSHQVTQMGQEVILRCVPISNHLYFYWYRQILGQKVEFLVSFYNNEISEKSEIFDDQFSVERPDGSNFTLKIRSTKLEDSAMYFCASKKLAGDNEQFFGPGTRLTVL.